The 2 T cell receptor beta chains below come from one sample, sequenced in a study of patients and donors after allogeneic stem cell transplantation (dated by TCRdb to about 2020). Library construction relied on RT-PCR. TCRdb shows the sequencer as NextSeq 550. TCRdb took the public reads, trimmed them with fastp at Q25, ran MiXCR for clone calling and kept in-frame beta chains. CDR3 protein sequences are deduplicated, and each keeps its most common genes and DNA. The sample records about 960,000 distinct CDR3 sequences, 15% to 20% of which are singletons. Clones ranked in the top ten supply 5% to 7.5% of the sample. The sequencing sample was made of blood, either unsorted or a sorted T cell fraction (not recorded which). The receptors stem from a human donor who was either an allogeneic HSCT recipient or a stem cell or donor lymphocyte infusion donor (not recorded which). It is not recorded whose cells these are; they may come from a transplant donor.

This clonotype turned up a few times. The J gene is TRBJ2-5, the V gene TRBV5-1, with TRBD2 identical over 12 bases. The CDR3 loop spans 14 amino acids. Germline V gene sequence: CDR1 SGHRS, CDR2 YFSETQ. J was trimmed by 5 bases and V by 4 bases; bases with no gene match: 3. The CDR3 reads CASSGGTSGETQYF. For the CDR3, the DNA is TGCGCCAGCAGCGGCGGGACTAGCGGGGAGACCCAGTACTTC. The full variable domain, completed using reference TRBV5-1 and TRBJ2-5, is KAGVTQTPRYLIKTRGQQVTLSCSPISGHRSVSWYQQTPGQGLQFLFEYFSETQRNKGNFPGRFSGRQFSNSRSEMNVSTLELGDSALYLCASSGGTSGETQYFGPGTRLLVL.

This clonotype was detected a few times. The chain recombines TRBV21-1 with TRBJ2-2; the table gives TRBD1 as D, unverified against the DNA. TRBV21-1 is termed a pseudogene. The CDR3 contains 19 residues. The CDR3 protein is CASSKYWSTGHPWTGELFF. CDR3 in DNA: TGTGCCAGCAGCAAATACTGGAGTACGGGACACCCGTGGACCGGGGAGCTGTTTTTT.